This paragraph reports one TCR beta chain. Its recognized antigen is unknown. No base-level quality is on record; no much larger clone is a single base apart. The immunoSEQ Assay, a bias-controlled multiplex PCR, was used to amplify TCRbeta CDR3 regions from genomic DNA. On the authors' methods: The number of nucleated cells in each sample was estimated from the amplification of reference gene primers within the assay. To quantify the absolute abundance of each unique TCRbeta CDR3 rearrangement, sequence reads were collapsed and filtered. Productive Simpson clonality was computed per sample as the square root of Simpson's diversity index over productive rearrangements. The clones in this table, taken by TCRdb from immuneACCESS, are in-frame only. Not every clone is retained; where verified, under half of the shortfall comes from an unresolved V gene, and the cause of the rest is unknown. D and trimming come from the DNA, and the V and J calls and clone size come from that table. This sample gives 100,000 to 120,000 clones in total; roughly 80% of them show up just once. Around 1.5% of the sample lies in the top ten.

Taken from the germline V gene (reference sequence), the CDR1 and CDR2 loops are MNHEY and SMNVEV. Taken from cysteine to phenylalanine, the CDR3 has 13 residues. The only DNA kept is the CDR3, 39 bases in frame from the first base. V was cut back by 5 bases and J by 2 bases, leaving a gap of 9 bases between them. The sample belongs to a study of blood T cell repertoires in COVID-19 (dated by TCRdb to the early 2020s). Regarding the study in general: The collaborator samples originated in the United States, Italy and Spain and spanned the acute and convalescent phases of COVID-19. The prospective study material was composed of cDNA or gDNA derived from T cells, B-cell-depleted T cells, or PBMCs. The dataset comprised deeply sampled blood TCRbeta repertoires from subjects exposed to, actively infected with, or recovered from COVID-19. Samples were obtained from the ongoing ImmuneRACE study (first 160 participants) and from 1,254 subjects provided by 6 global collaborators. Where available, HLA class I and class II types were obtained from metadata supplied by the sample provider rather than from assay-based typing. The repertoires were made available in a free public database intended to serve as a resource for research on the immune response to SARS-CoV-2. The sample metadata nearly always contained a de-identified subject ID, COVID-19 status, age in years and sex.

What the work shows at the level of the full study, not this receptor alone: Clinical and demographic metadata were provided uncurated, with the amount varying by source and participant.

Whole blood was collected in K2EDTA tubes by collaborating institutions according to the institutions' own protocols. Collaborator samples were shipped for TCRbeta analysis as frozen whole blood, isolated PBMCs, or DNA extracted from either sample type. The sample comprised peripheral blood. The rearrangement joined TRBV27 to TRBJ1-1; TRBD1 could be the D gene, as 5 bases match. The clonotype comes from a man aged 45-65 years with acute or convalescent COVID-19. For the CDR3, the sequence is CASSPRTNTEAFF. The bases read TGTGCCAGCAGTCCACGGACAAACACTGAAGCTTTCTTT.